This TCR beta chain derives from a study of a mutant IDH1 vaccine in newly diagnosed glioma. Study as a whole: Vaccine administration was initiated 4-6 weeks following radiotherapy alone, or with temozolomide cycles. Mean patient age was around 40 years; 62.5% were male and roughly 38% female. Previous treatment comprised radiotherapy, temozolomide, or both, mostly both.

With regard to this clone: Its antigen is undetermined.

Study results and caveats: In 90% to 95% of patients, immune responses induced by the vaccine occurred.

Time point reported: week 5, during vaccination. Topical imiquimod accompanied each vaccine dose, which consisted of 300 ug of mutant IDH1 20-mer peptide. Trimming took off 0 bases at V and 5 bases at J, with 19 bases between the two ends. Germline V gene data show CDR1 as MNHNS and CDR2 as SASEGT. CDR3 length: 17 residues. Data came from immunoSEQ multiplex PCR; TCRdb stores just in-frame clones and leaves some out. The sample shows about 51,000 clones, roughly 78% of them seen only once. Source: PBMCs, taken from a glioma patient whose treatment included an IDH1 peptide vaccine. This sequence was found in a man aged 45-60 years with glioma. The chain links TRBV6-1 to TRBJ2-5; D is possibly TRBD1 (6 bases). For the CDR3, the DNA is TGTGCCAGCAGTGAAGCGGTGGGACACCACCAAGGGGAGACCCAGTACTTC. This sequence encodes CASSEAVGHHQGETQYF.